This TCR beta chain comes out of a study of blood T cell repertoires in COVID-19 (TCRdb year 2020). As for the study more broadly: Collaborator samples came from the United States, Italy and Spain and covered acute and convalescent phases of COVID-19. The material from the prospective study consisted of cDNA or gDNA derived from T cells, B-cell-depleted T cells, or PBMCs. Deeply sampled blood TCRbeta repertoires from subjects exposed to, actively infected with, or recovered from COVID-19 were included in the dataset. The repertoires were released in a freely available public database intended as a resource for research on the immune response to SARS-CoV-2. Samples were obtained from the ongoing ImmuneRACE study (first 160 participants) and from about 1,300 subjects provided by 6 global collaborators. Nearly every sample came with metadata listing a de-identified subject ID, COVID-19 status, age in years and sex. Where available, HLA class I and class II types were taken from metadata supplied by the sample provider and were not determined by assay-based typing.

V loses 4 bases at its end and J loses 0 bases; junction bases beyond the gene matches: 2. Including cysteine and phenylalanine, the CDR3 has 14 amino acids. Only the CDR3 DNA is retained, 42 bases long and in frame from the first base. CDR1 and CDR2 are drawn from the germline V gene: SGHRS, YFSETQ. Summary of the overall study and its limitations: Clinical and demographic metadata were provided uncurated, with the amount varying by source and participant.

Concerning this clone itself: This clone's antigen is unknown. One base away there is no much larger clone; base qualities are not given. This sample includes further DNA sequences coding for the same CDR3.

The immunoSEQ Assay, a bias-controlled multiplex PCR, was used to amplify TCRbeta CDR3 regions from genomic DNA. The study's processing was this. The number of nucleated cells in each sample was estimated from the amplification of reference gene primers within the assay. To quantify the absolute abundance of each unique TCRbeta CDR3 rearrangement, sequence reads were collapsed and filtered. For each sample, productive Simpson clonality was calculated as the square root of Simpson's diversity index over productive rearrangements. What TCRdb holds here is the immuneACCESS table cut down to in-frame rearrangements. Part of the clones is not present; checked against another copy, under half of the missing clones reflect an unresolved V gene, and the others are unexplained. V and J calls and clone size are copied from that table; D and trimming were computed from the DNA. The sample yields nearly 350,000 clones; 87% were counted once. The biggest ten clones account for 0.9% to 1.2% of the sample.

Participants in the prospective study were enrolled through a virtual design, were aged roughly 18 to 90 years, and lived in approximately 25 United States geographic areas. To assign participants to cohorts, the prospective study relied on clinical history that participants themselves reported in a screening survey and a study questionnaire. ImmuneRACE Cohort 3 recovered participants were defined by two consecutive negative NP/OP PCR tests, healthcare professional clearance, or symptom resolution. In the prospective study, mobile phlebotomists collected whole blood, serum and a nasopharyngeal or oropharyngeal swab from each participant. Over a roughly two-month period, participants in the prospective study had the option of providing additional blood draws and questionnaires. Before DNA extraction, prospective study blood samples were shipped either frozen or at room temperature.

The TCR comes from a woman aged 30 to 39 who had recovered from COVID-19. Recombination joined TRBV5-1 with TRBJ2-7; a stretch of 9 junction bases matches TRBD2. Sequencing input: PBMCs or T cells enriched from blood (not recorded which). The sequenced DNA: TGCGCCAGCAGCCTTAGCGGGAGCTCCTACGAGCAGTACTTC. Its protein reads: CASSLSGSSYEQYF.